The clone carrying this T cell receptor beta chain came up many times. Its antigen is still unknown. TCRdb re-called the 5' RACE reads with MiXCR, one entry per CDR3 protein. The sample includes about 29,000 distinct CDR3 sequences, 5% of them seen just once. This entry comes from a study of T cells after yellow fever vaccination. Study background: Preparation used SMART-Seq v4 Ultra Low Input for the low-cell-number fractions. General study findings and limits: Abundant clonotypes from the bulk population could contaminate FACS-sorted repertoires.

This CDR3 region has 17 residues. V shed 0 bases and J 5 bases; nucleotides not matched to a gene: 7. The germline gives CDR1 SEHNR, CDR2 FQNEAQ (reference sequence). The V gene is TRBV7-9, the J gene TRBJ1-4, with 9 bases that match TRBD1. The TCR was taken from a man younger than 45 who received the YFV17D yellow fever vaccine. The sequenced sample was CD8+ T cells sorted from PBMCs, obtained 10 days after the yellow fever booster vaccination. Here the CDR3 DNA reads TGTGCCAGCAGCTTAGCCTGGCGGACAGGGGTAAATGAAAAACTGTTTTTT. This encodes CASSLAWRTGVNEKLFF.